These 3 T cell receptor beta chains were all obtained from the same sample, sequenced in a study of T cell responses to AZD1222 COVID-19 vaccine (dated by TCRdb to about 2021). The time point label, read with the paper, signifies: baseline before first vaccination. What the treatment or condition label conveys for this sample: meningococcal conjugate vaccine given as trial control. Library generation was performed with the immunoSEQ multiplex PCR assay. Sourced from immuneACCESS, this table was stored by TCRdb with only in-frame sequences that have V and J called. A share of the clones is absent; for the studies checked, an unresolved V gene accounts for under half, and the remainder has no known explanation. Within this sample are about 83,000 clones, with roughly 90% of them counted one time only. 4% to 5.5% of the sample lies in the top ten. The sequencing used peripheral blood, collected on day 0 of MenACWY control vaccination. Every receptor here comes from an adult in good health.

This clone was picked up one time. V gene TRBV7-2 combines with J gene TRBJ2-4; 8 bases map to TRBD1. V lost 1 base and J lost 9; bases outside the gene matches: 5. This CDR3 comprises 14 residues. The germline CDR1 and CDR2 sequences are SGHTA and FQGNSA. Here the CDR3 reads CASSLGQGSRIQYF. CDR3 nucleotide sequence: TGTGCCAGCAGCTTAGGACAGGGGAGTCGCATTCAGTACTTC. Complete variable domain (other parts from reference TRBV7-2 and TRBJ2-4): GAGVSQSPSNKVTEKGKDVELRCDPISGHTALYWYRQSLGQGLEFLIYFQGNSAPDKSGLPSDRFSAERTGGSVSTLTIQRTQQEDSAVYLCASSLGQGSRIQYFGAGTRLSVL.

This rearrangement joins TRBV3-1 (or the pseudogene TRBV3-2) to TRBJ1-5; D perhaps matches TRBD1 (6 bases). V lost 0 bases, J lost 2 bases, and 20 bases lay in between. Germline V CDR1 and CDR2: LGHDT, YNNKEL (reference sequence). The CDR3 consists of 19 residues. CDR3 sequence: CASSQEEDQQGTGNQPQHF. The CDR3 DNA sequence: TGTGCCAGCAGCCAAGAGGAGGACCAGCAGGGGACCGGCAATCAGCCCCAGCATTTT.

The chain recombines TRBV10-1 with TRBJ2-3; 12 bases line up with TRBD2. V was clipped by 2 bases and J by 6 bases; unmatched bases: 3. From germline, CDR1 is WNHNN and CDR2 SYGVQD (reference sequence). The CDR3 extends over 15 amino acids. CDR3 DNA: TGCGCCAGCAGTGAGGCTAGCGGGAGGGGTGATACGCAGTATTTT. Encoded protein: CASSEASGRGDTQYF.